The 26 T cell receptor beta chains reported below all come from one sample, sequenced in a study of T cells after posttransplantation cyclophosphamide (dated by TCRdb to the mid-2010s). Library preparation used the immunoSEQ multiplex PCR assay. The source is immuneACCESS, and TCRdb retained only in-frame sequences with V and J called. Part of the clones is not carried over; for the studies checked, unresolved V genes explain less than half of this, and the remainder is unexplained. The sample table records 19,000 or so clones; 95% to 99% of these occur just once. The ten largest clones represent approximately 0.15% of the sample. Sequences were obtained from naive CD8+ T cells sorted from PBMCs. The source is a man between 35 and 55 years old in good health, CMV-negative, and a related stem cell transplant donor.

This chain links TRBV7-9 with TRBJ1-1; possibly TRBD1 for D (5 bases). The V end was cut by 4 bases, the J end by 2 bases, with 11 bases between. The germline V gene has CDR1 SEHNR and CDR2 FQNEAQ (reference sequence). The CDR3 spans 14 residues. The CDR3, as DNA: TGTGCCAGCAGCTCATTTGACAGTAACACTGAAGCTTTCTTT. It translates to CASSSFDSNTEAFF.

A single count supports this clone. J is TRBJ1-1 and V is TRBV4-1; no clear D. V dropped 1 base and J dropped 0 bases, with 9 bases sitting between them. Looked up from germline, CDR1 is MGHRA and CDR2 is YSYEKL. There are 15 residues in the CDR3. The CDR3 DNA reads TGCGCCAGCAGCCAAGTGGTAGATTTGAACACTGAAGCTTTCTTT. It translates to CASSQVVDLNTEAFF.

This chain uses TRBV5-1 with TRBJ1-1; D not certain. The ends were cut back, 3 bases at V and 4 bases at J, with 13 bases in the middle. From germline, CDR1 is SGHRS and CDR2 YFSETQ. The CDR3 is 14 amino acids. The CDR3 sequence: CASSYRSAGTEAFF. The CDR3 coding sequence is TGCGCCAGCAGCTACCGGTCCGCGGGCACTGAAGCTTTCTTT.

The chain is built from TRBV28 and TRBJ2-3, with 7 bases that match TRBD1. The CDR3 contains 14 residues. Germline V gives CDR1 MDHEN, CDR2 SYDVKM. The V gene end was trimmed by 6 bases and the J gene end by 2 bases; junction bases not matched to a gene: 5. CDR3 region: CASSPDRPTDTQYF. The CDR3 bases are TGTGCCAGCAGCCCGGACAGGCCCACAGATACGCAGTATTTT. The full variable domain, rest sourced from reference TRBV28 and TRBJ2-3, is DVKVTQSSRYLVKRTGEKVFLECVQDMDHENMFWYRQDPGLGLRLIYFSYDVKMKEKGDIPEGYSVSREKKERFSLILESASTNQTSMYLCASSPDRPTDTQYFGPGTRLTVL.

A word on this clone: The sample holds other DNA sequences that translate to the same CDR3. The chain combines TRBV6-6 with TRBJ2-1, with D tentatively TRBD2 (6 bases). V was pared by 8 bases and J by 2 bases, with 10 bases between. CDR1 and CDR2 from the germline V gene are MNHNY and SVGAGI (reference sequence). The CDR3 covers 13 residues. The CDR3 bases are TGTGCCAGCGTTAGCGGAACCTACAATGAGCAGTTCTTC. Its translation: CASVSGTYNEQFF.

The CDR3 coding sequence is TGTGCCAGCAGCTCCCGGGATCTCCCCGCCTACAATGAGCAGTTCTTC. This sequence encodes CASSSRDLPAYNEQFF. The chain combines TRBV7-9 with TRBJ2-1, with TRBD2 as a possible D gene (5 bases). This CDR3 has 16 residues. Germline CDR1 SEHNR, CDR2 FQNEAQ (reference sequence). Trimming cost V 4 bases and J 2 bases, with 15 bases left between them. The full variable domain, its missing parts supplied by reference TRBV7-9 and TRBJ2-1, is DTGVSQNPRHKITKRGQNVTFRCDPISEHNRLYWYRQTLGQGPEFLTYFQNEAQLEKSRLLSDRFSAERPKGSFSTLEIQRTEQGDSAMYLCASSSRDLPAYNEQFFGPGTRLTVL.

This clone was seen only once. V gene TRBV4-1 combines with J gene TRBJ2-1; D unresolved. The CDR3 has 14 amino acids. The germline gives CDR1 MGHRA, CDR2 YSYEKL. Trimming removed 0 bases from V and 3 bases from J, with 6 bases in between. The chain's CDR3 is CASSQDNIYNEQFF. In DNA form, the CDR3 reads TGCGCCAGCAGCCAAGATAACATCTACAATGAGCAGTTCTTC.

The chain combines TRBV2 with TRBJ1-5; 8 bases match TRBD1. V gave up 8 bases and J gave up 0 bases; unmatched junction bases: 3. The CDR3 contains 14 residues. Germline loops: CDR1 SNHLY, CDR2 FYNNEI. The chain's CDR3 is CASRGQGSNQPQHF. The DNA for the CDR3 is TGTGCCAGCCGCGGACAGGGTAGCAATCAGCCCCAGCATTTT.

V and J are TRBV29-1 and TRBJ2-6, with 7 bases fitting TRBD1. V was pared by 6 bases and J by 2 bases, with 4 bases of the junction left unmatched. The germline V gene encodes CDR1 SQVTM and CDR2 ANQGSEA. This CDR3 spans 14 amino acids. CDR3 amino acids: CSVLGTAGANVLTF. As DNA, the CDR3 is TGCAGCGTCCTCGGGACAGCTGGGGCCAACGTCCTGACTTTC.

The chain joins TRBV9 to TRBJ1-2; TRBD1 matches at 11 bases. After removal of 3 bases from V and 6 bases from J, the junction contained 10 bases not matched to a gene. Per the germline V gene, CDR1 is SGDLS and CDR2 is YYNGEE. The CDR3 totals 16 residues. CDR3 residues: CASSASPGQGGNGYTF. The CDR3 nucleotides are TGTGCCAGCAGCGCCTCACCGGGACAGGGGGGGAATGGCTACACCTTC.

The chain joins TRBV30 to TRBJ2-5, with D possibly TRBD1 on 6 matching bases. Trimming left V 6 bases short and J 2 bases short, with 13 bases between. The CDR3 contains 13 residues. CDR1 is GTSNPN and CDR2 is SVGIG in the germline V gene (reference sequence). The DNA of the CDR3 is TGTGCCTGTCCGGGACACCTACAAGAGACCCAGTACTTC. Translation: CACPGHLQETQYF.

The chain combines TRBV6-5 with TRBJ2-7; TRBD1 matches at 8 bases. With 5 bases clipped from V and 3 bases from J, the junction kept 6 bases outside the gene matches. CDR3 length equals 14 residues. The germline CDR1 and CDR2 sequences are MNHEY and SVGAGI. The DNA of the CDR3 is TGTGCCAGCAGTGCCGGGACAGGTAGCTACGAGCAGTACTTC. Amino acids: CASSAGTGSYEQYF.

The chain carries TRBV6-5 and TRBJ2-1, with D tentatively TRBD1 (6 bases). Germline CDR1 is MNHEY and CDR2 is SVGAGI. This CDR3 is built from 11 residues. V lost 2 bases to trimming and J lost 10 bases, with 6 bases between them. CDR3 loop: CASSYGQEQFF. In DNA, the CDR3 is TGTGCCAGCAGTTACGGACAGGAGCAGTTCTTC.

The chain has TRBV5-4 and TRBJ2-6, with D possibly being TRBD1 (5 bases). Between the trimmed V and J ends, which lost 3 bases and 4 bases, there was a span of 11 bases. The V gene's germline CDR1 is SGHNT and CDR2 YYREEE (reference sequence). The CDR3 covers 15 residues. CDR3 DNA sequence: TGTGCCAGCAGCTCCCCAGGGTCCGGGGCCAACGTCCTGACTTTC. Residues: CASSSPGSGANVLTF.

This clone was observed once. This sequence joins TRBV6-5 and TRBJ2-1; 8 bases map to TRBD1. The germline V gene encodes CDR1 MNHEY and CDR2 SVGAGI. After removal of 5 bases from V and 6 bases from J, the junction contained 9 bases not matched to a gene. The CDR3 consists of 15 residues. CDR3 in amino acids: CASSLDRGGGNEQFF. CDR3 DNA: TGTGCCAGCAGTCTCGACAGGGGCGGCGGCAATGAGCAGTTCTTC.

V and J are TRBV27 and TRBJ1-2, with D uncertain. V was cut by 5 bases and J by 6 bases, with 13 bases left in between. The V gene's germline CDR1 is MNHEY and CDR2 SMNVEV (reference sequence). The CDR3 extends over 13 amino acids. The CDR3 sequence is CASSPSRGHGYTF. CDR3 nucleotides: TGTGCCAGCAGTCCCAGTCGGGGTCATGGCTACACCTTC.

This CDR3 is CASRFICRFSSYEQYF. The CDR3 region has the DNA TGTGCCAGCAGATTCATTTGTCGGTTTAGCTCCTACGAGCAGTACTTC. This chain uses TRBV7-4 with TRBJ2-7; D is unresolved. The CDR3 sequence is 16 residues long. The germline CDR1 and CDR2 sequences are SGHVT and SQSDAQ. V lost 6 bases and J 0 bases, leaving 18 bases between the germline ends.

This rearrangement joins TRBV4-1 to TRBJ2-5; possible D gene TRBD2, 7 bases. CDR3 length equals 18 residues. CDR1 is MGHRA and CDR2 is YSYEKL in the germline V gene. V lost 1 base and J 4 bases, leaving 22 bases between the germline ends. The CDR3 coding sequence is TGCGCCAGCAGCCAAGGGAGAGCGGGACATGGAGGGTTAGAGACCCAGTACTTC. Protein product: CASSQGRAGHGGLETQYF.

The chain combines TRBV19 with TRBJ1-4; D remains ambiguous. The germline V gene encodes CDR1 LNHDA and CDR2 SQIVND (reference sequence). V lost 5 bases, J lost 5 bases, and 21 bases lay in between. The CDR3 loop spans 17 amino acids. This CDR3 is CASSFIGPTGENEKLFF. The CDR3 DNA reads as TGTGCCAGTAGTTTCATCGGGCCGACCGGGGAGAATGAAAAACTGTTTTTT.

The gene calls are TRBV15 and TRBJ2-3; 8 positions agree with TRBD2. This CDR3 is 13 amino acids long. With V trimmed by 6 bases and J by 4 bases, 3 bases remained unmatched. CDR1 and CDR2 from the germline V gene are LNHNV and YYDKDF (reference sequence). The CDR3 loop is CATRAGGPDTQYF. CDR3 DNA: TGTGCCACCAGGGCGGGAGGCCCAGATACGCAGTATTTT.

This clone was counted a single time. This rearrangement joins TRBV28 to TRBJ1-2; unclear D gene. With 7 bases removed from V and 8 bases from J, the gap between germline ends came to 20 bases. The CDR3 runs 14 residues. The germline CDR1 and CDR2 sequences are MDHEN and SYDVKM. The CDR3 DNA sequence: TGTGCCAGCACCTCGGGAGAAAGGGTCGGGGGCTACACCTTC. Its protein product is CASTSGERVGGYTF.

The chain employs TRBV29-1 and TRBJ2-7, with D tentatively TRBD2 (6 bases). The ends were cut back, 6 bases at V and 0 bases at J, with 12 bases in the middle. CDR3 length: 13 amino acids. Germline lookup yields CDR1 SQVTM and CDR2 ANQGSEA. This CDR3 reads CSVGGLSSYEQYF. For the CDR3, the DNA is TGCAGCGTGGGAGGACTGAGCTCCTACGAGCAGTACTTC.

This clone appeared a single time. This chain connects TRBV6-1 to TRBJ2-7; 8 bases are a match to TRBD2. The CDR3 has 15 amino acids. Germline values: CDR1 MNHNS, CDR2 SASEGT. Trimming cost V 5 bases and J 0 bases; bases outside gene matches: 6. The CDR3 DNA reads TGTGCCAGCAGTACGTGGACTAGCTCCTCCTACGAGCAGTACTTC. Translated, it gives CASSTWTSSSYEQYF.

V is TRBV4-1 and J is TRBJ2-1; D is unclear. CDR1 is MGHRA and CDR2 is YSYEKL in the germline V gene. The CDR3 runs to 12 residues. The V gene lost 4 bases and the J gene lost 6 bases, with 7 bases spanning the gap. CDR3 in amino acids: CASSLYGNEQFF. The CDR3 nucleotides are TGCGCCAGCAGCCTCTATGGCAATGAGCAGTTCTTC.

This chain connects TRBV5-1 to TRBJ2-7; 7 bases agree with TRBD2. The CDR3 runs to 16 residues. Per germline, CDR1 SGHRS and CDR2 YFSETQ. V lost 4 bases, J lost 2 bases, and 12 bases stayed unmatched. The chain's CDR3 is CASSPRSSSGTYEQYF. DNA for the CDR3: TGCGCCAGCAGCCCCCGCTCCTCAAGCGGGACCTACGAGCAGTACTTC.

The chain employs TRBV28 and TRBJ1-5; a possible D gene is TRBD1 (6 bases). V gave up 5 bases and J gave up 1 base, with 12 bases separating them. The CDR3 has 15 amino acids. Germline V gene sequence: CDR1 MDHEN, CDR2 SYDVKM. CDR3 residues: CASSPGTTSNQPQHF. The DNA of the CDR3 is TGTGCCAGCAGTCCCGGGACAACCAGCAATCAGCCCCAGCATTTT.